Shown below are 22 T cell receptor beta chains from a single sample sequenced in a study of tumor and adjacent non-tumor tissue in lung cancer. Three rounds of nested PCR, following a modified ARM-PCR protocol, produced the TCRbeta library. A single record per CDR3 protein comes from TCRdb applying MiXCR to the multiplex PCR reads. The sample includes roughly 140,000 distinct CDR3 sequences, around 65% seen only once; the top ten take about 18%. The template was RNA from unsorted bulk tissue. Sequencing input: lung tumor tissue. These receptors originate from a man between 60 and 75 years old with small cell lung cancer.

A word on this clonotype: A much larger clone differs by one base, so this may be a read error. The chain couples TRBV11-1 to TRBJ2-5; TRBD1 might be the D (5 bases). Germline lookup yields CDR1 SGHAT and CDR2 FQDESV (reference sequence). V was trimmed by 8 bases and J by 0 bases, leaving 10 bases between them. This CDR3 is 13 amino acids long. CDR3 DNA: TGTGCCAGCCGCCTAGGGGACCAAGAGACCCAGTACTTC. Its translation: CASRLGDQETQYF.

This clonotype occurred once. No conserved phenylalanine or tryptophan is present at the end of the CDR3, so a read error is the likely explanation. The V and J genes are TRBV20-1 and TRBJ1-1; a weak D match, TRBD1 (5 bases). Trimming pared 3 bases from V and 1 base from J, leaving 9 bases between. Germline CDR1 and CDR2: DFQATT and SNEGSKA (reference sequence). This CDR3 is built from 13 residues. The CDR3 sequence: CSASRDANTEAFI. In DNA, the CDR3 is TGCAGTGCTAGCAGGGACGCGAACACTGAAGCTTTCATT.

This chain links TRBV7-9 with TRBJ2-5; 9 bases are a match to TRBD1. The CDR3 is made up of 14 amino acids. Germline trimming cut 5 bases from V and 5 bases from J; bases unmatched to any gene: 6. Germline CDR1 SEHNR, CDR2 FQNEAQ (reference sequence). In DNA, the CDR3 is TGTGCCAGCAGCGAAACAGGGGGCGGGGAGACCCAGTACTTC. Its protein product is CASSETGGGETQYF.

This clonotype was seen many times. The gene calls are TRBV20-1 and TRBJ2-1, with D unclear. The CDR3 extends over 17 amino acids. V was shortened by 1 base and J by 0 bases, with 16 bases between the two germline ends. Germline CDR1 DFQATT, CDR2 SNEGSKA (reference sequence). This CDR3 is CSARAPRGESSYNEQFF. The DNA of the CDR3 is TGCAGTGCTAGAGCTCCCCGAGGAGAAAGCTCCTACAATGAGCAGTTCTTC.

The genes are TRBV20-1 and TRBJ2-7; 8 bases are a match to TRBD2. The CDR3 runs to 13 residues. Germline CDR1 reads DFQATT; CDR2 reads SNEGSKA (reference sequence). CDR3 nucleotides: TGCAAAGCTATAGCGGGGAGCTCCTACGAGCAGTACGTC. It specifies CKAIAGSSYEQYV.

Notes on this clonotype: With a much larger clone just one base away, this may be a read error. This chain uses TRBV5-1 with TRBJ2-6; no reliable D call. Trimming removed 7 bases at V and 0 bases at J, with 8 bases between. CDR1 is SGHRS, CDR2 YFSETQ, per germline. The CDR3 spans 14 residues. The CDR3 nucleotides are TGCGCCAGCGTACCCGTCTCTGGGGCCAACGTCCTGACTTTC. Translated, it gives CASVPVSGANVLTF.

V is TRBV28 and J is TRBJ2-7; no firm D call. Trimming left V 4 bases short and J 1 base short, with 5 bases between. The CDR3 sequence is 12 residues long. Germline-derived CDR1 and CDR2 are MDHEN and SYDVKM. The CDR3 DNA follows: TGTGCCAGCAGTTCTGTTTCCTACGAGCAGTACTTC. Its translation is CASSSVSYEQYF.

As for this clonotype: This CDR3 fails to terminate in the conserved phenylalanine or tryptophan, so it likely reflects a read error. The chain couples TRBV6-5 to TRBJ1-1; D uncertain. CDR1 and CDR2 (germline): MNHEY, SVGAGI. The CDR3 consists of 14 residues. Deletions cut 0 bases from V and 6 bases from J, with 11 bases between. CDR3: CASSYSAGGAEAFS. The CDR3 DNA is TGTGCCAGCAGTTACTCAGCGGGCGGCGCTGAAGCTTTCTCT.

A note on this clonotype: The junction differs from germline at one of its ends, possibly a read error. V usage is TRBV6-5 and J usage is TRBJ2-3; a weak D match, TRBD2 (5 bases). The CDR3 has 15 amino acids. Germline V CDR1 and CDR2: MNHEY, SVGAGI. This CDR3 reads CDNSPIGASTDTQYF. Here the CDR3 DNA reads TGTGACAACAGCCCCATCGGAGCTAGCACAGATACACAGTATTTT.

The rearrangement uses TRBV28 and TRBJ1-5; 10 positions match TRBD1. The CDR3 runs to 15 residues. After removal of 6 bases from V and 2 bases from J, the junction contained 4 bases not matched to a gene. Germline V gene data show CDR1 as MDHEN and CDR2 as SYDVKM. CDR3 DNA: TGTGCCAGCAGCGGGACAGGGGACGGCAATCAGCCCCAGCATTTT. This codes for CASSGTGDGNQPQHF.

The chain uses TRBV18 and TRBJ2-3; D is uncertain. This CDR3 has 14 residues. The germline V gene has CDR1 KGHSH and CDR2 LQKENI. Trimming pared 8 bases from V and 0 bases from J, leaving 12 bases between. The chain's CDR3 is CASATWWSTDTQYF. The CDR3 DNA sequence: TGTGCCAGCGCTACATGGTGGAGCACAGATACGCAGTATTTT.

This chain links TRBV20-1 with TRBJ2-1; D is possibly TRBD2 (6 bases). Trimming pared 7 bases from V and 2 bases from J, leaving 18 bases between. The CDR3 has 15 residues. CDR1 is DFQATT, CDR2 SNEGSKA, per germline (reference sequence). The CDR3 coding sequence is TGCAGTGTTAGCATCGGGAGATTCACCTACAATGAGCAGTTCTTC. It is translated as CSVSIGRFTYNEQFF.

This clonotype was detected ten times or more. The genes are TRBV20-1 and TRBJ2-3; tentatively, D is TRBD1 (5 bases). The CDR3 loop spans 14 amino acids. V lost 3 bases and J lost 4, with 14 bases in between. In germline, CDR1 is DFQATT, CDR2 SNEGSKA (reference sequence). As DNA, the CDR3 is TGCAGTGCTAGGCAGGGTACCGGCCCAGATACGCAGTATTTT. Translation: CSARQGTGPDTQYF.

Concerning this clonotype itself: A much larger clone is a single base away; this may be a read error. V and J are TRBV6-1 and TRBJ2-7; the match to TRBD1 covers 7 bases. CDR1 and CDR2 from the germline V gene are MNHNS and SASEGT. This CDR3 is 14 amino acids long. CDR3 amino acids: CASRPKGQLYEKYV. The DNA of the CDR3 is TGTGCCAGCAGACCAAAGGGACAGCTCTACGAGAAGTACGTC.

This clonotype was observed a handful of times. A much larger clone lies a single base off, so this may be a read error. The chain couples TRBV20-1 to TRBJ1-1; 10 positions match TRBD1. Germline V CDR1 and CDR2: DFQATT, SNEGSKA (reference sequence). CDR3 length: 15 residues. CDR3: CNARDLGTGETEAFF. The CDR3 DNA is TGCAATGCTAGAGATCTAGGGACAGGGGAAACTGAAGCTTTCTTT.

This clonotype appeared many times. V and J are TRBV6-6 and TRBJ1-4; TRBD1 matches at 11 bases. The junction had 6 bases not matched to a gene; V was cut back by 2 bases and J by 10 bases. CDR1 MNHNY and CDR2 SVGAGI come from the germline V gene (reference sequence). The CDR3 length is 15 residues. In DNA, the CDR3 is TGTGCCAGCAGTTACGGGGACAGGGGGTCAGGAAAACTGTTTTTT. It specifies CASSYGDRGSGKLFF.

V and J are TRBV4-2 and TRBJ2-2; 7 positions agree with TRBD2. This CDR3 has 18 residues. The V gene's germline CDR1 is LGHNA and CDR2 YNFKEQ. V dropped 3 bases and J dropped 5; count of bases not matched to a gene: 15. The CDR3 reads CASSQHPPGGSRTGELFF. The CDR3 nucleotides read TGTGCCAGCAGCCAGCACCCCCCGGGAGGTAGTCGGACCGGGGAGCTGTTTTTT.

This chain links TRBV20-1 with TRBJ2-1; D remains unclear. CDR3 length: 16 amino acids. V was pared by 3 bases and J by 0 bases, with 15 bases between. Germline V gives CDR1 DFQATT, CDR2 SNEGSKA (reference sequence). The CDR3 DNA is TGCAGTGCTAGCGTACCAGCGACAAACTCCTACAATGAGCAGTTCTTC. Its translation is CSASVPATNSYNEQFF.

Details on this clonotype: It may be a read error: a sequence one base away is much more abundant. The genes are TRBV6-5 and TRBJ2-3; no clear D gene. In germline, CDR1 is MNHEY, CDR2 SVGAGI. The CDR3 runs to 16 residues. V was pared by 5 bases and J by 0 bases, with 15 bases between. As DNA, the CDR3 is TGTGCCAGCAGTCACCTGCCACCCTTGAGCACAGATACGCAGTATTTT. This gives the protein CASSHLPPLSTDTQYF.

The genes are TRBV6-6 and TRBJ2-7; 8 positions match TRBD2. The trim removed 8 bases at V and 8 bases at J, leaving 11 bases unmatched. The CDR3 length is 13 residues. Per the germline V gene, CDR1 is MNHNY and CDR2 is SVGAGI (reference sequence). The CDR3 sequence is CASSHSGKTQQYV. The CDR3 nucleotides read TGTGCCAGCTCCCATAGCGGGAAGACCCAGCAGTACGTC.

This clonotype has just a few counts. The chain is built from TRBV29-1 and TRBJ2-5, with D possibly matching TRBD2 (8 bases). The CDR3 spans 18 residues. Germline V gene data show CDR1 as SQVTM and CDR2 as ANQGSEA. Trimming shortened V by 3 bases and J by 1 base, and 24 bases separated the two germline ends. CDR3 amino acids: CSVEASEMRGDSQETQYF. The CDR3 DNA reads TGCAGCGTTGAGGCGTCCGAAATGCGGGGGGACAGCCAAGAGACCCAGTACTTC.

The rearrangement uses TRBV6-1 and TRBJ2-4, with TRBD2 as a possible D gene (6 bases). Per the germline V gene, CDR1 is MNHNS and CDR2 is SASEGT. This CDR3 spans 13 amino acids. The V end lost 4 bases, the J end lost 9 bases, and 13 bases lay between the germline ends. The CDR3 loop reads CASSVRVGSIQYF. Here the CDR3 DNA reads TGTGCCAGCAGTGTGAGGGTCGGGAGCATTCAGTACTTC.